The 12 T cell receptor beta chains below all came from one sample that was sequenced in a study of CD8 T cells in Susac syndrome (dated by TCRdb to the late 2010s). The method was the immunoSEQ multiplex PCR assay. RNA was extracted using the RNeasy kit, and roughly 0.45 to 1 microgram was reverse transcribed with random hexamers. TCRdb passed the public sequencing reads through fastp at Q25 and MiXCR, retaining productive beta sequences. Entries are consolidated by CDR3 protein sequence, retaining the most common genes and DNA. The sample contains about 300,000 distinct CDR3 sequences, around nine tenths of them found a single time. The ten largest clones take up roughly 0.2% of the sample. Material: CD8+ T cells from PBMCs. The origin of the receptors is a human donor with multiple sclerosis.

V usage is TRBV4-1 and J usage is TRBJ2-7; a weak D match, TRBD1 (6 bases). Trimming pared 2 bases from V and 5 bases from J, leaving 13 bases between. The CDR3 contains 14 residues. Germline V gene lookup returns CDR1 MGHRA and CDR2 YSYEKL. This CDR3 is CASSQIQGRNEQYF. As DNA, the CDR3 is TGCGCCAGCAGCCAAATACAGGGTCGAAACGAGCAGTACTTC.

The rearrangement uses TRBV20-1 and TRBJ2-7; possible D gene TRBD2, 6 bases. This CDR3 comprises 16 residues. Trimming took 1 base from V and 7 from J, leaving 23 bases between them. Looked up from germline, CDR1 is DFQATT and CDR2 is SNEGSKA (reference sequence). CDR3 in amino acids: CSARVPEGTYLGEQYF. The DNA of the CDR3 is TGCAGTGCTAGAGTCCCCGAGGGGACTTATCTAGGGGAGCAGTACTTC.

The V call is TRBV5-1, the J call TRBJ1-2; unclear D gene. V lost 4 bases and J 8 bases, leaving 18 bases between the germline ends. Germline V CDR1 and CDR2: SGHRS, YFSETQ. This CDR3 has 14 residues. CDR3 sequence: CASSRPSAGEGYTF. CDR3 coding DNA: TGCGCCAGCAGCCGCCCGAGCGCGGGTGAAGGCTACACCTTC.

The chain recombines TRBV12-3 or TRBV12-4 with TRBJ2-7, with D perhaps given as TRBD1 or TRBD2 (5 bases each). The CDR3 is 15 amino acids. The ends were cut back, 3 bases at V and 2 bases at J, with 14 bases in the middle. The CDR3 protein is CASSLQGVSPYEQYF. The DNA for the CDR3 is TGTGCCAGCAGTTTGCAGGGAGTAAGTCCCTACGAGCAGTACTTC.

The V call is TRBV6-1, the J call TRBJ2-6; D possibly corresponds to TRBD2 (5 bases). V was trimmed by 5 bases and J by 4 bases, leaving 15 bases between them. This CDR3 has 16 amino acids. CDR1 is MNHNS and CDR2 is SASEGT in the germline V gene. CDR3 region: CASSPGFPGGANVLTF. The CDR3, as DNA: TGTGCCAGCAGTCCGGGGTTTCCGGGGGGGGCCAACGTCCTGACTTTC.

The CDR3 loop reads CASRSGPTYEQYF. The CDR3 DNA sequence: TGTGCCAGCCGGAGCGGGCCCACCTACGAGCAGTACTTC. The chain carries TRBV28 and TRBJ2-7; weak D call: TRBD2 (6 bases). Trimming removed 8 bases from V and 2 bases from J, with 13 bases in between. Germline CDR1 is MDHEN and CDR2 is SYDVKM. CDR3 size: 13 residues.

The V gene is TRBV7-9, the J gene TRBJ2-7, with 8 bases matching TRBD1. In germline, CDR1 is SEHNR, CDR2 FQNEAQ (reference sequence). This CDR3 is 16 amino acids long. Trimming at V came to 2 bases and at J to 4 bases, leaving 10 bases not matched to a gene. The CDR3 sequence: CASSLLGTGGRYEQYF. The CDR3 region has the DNA TGTGCCAGCAGCTTACTCGGGACAGGTGGAAGGTACGAGCAGTACTTC.

V usage is TRBV19 and J usage is TRBJ2-7; D is possibly TRBD2 (6 bases). V was pared by 5 bases and J by 3 bases, with 17 bases between. In germline, CDR1 is LNHDA, CDR2 SQIVND (reference sequence). The CDR3 runs to 15 residues. The CDR3 sequence is CASSASGTPGYEQYF. In nucleotides, the CDR3 is TGTGCCAGTAGTGCCTCCGGGACTCCCGGCTACGAGCAGTACTTC.

CDR3 in amino acids: CASSLTRQETQYF. The CDR3 DNA sequence: TGTGCCAGCAGCTTAACCAGGCAAGAGACCCAGTACTTC. The V gene is TRBV7-9, the J gene TRBJ2-5; no clear D. Germline V gives CDR1 SEHNR, CDR2 FQNEAQ (reference sequence). This CDR3 spans 13 amino acids. With 2 bases removed from V and 2 bases from J, the gap between germline ends came to 6 bases. The full variable domain, its missing parts supplied by reference TRBV7-9 and TRBJ2-5, is DTGVSQNPRHKITKRGQNVTFRCDPISEHNRLYWYRQTLGQGPEFLTYFQNEAQLEKSRLLSDRFSAERPKGSFSTLEIQRTEQGDSAMYLCASSLTRQETQYFGPGTRLLVL.

This chain uses TRBV13 with TRBJ2-1; tentative D call: TRBD2 (6 bases). The CDR3 consists of 17 residues. V shed 0 bases and J shed 1 base, with 13 bases lying between them. The germline CDR1 and CDR2 sequences are PRHDT and FYEKMQ (reference sequence). CDR3 bases: TGTGCCAGCAGCTTAGGGATGACGGGAGTTTCCTACAATGAGCAGTTCTTC. It specifies CASSLGMTGVSYNEQFF. Filled out from reference TRBV13 and TRBJ2-1, the complete variable domain reads AAGVIQSPRHLIKEKRETATLKCYPIPRHDTVYWYQQGPGQDPQFLISFYEKMQSDKGSIPDRFSAQQFSDYHSELNMSSLELGDSALYFCASSLGMTGVSYNEQFFGPGTRLTVL.

This chain links TRBV6-2 or TRBV6-3 with TRBJ1-1; D is ambiguous. Trimming shortened V by 6 bases and J by 4 bases, and 12 bases separated the two germline ends. The CDR3 has 13 amino acids. Germline lookup yields CDR1 MNHEY and CDR2 SVGEGT. The CDR3 here is CASSQVAATEAFF. The CDR3 region has the DNA TGTGCCAGCAGCCAGGTGGCGGCCACTGAAGCTTTCTTT.

The chain has TRBV19 and TRBJ1-5; D is possibly TRBD1 (6 bases). CDR1 is LNHDA and CDR2 is SQIVND in the germline V gene (reference sequence). Deletions cut 1 base from V and 2 bases from J, with 9 bases between. CDR3 size: 15 residues. CDR3 nucleotide sequence: TGTGCCAGTAGTATAGCAGGGGCCGGCAATCAGCCCCAGCATTTT. Its translation is CASSIAGAGNQPQHF.